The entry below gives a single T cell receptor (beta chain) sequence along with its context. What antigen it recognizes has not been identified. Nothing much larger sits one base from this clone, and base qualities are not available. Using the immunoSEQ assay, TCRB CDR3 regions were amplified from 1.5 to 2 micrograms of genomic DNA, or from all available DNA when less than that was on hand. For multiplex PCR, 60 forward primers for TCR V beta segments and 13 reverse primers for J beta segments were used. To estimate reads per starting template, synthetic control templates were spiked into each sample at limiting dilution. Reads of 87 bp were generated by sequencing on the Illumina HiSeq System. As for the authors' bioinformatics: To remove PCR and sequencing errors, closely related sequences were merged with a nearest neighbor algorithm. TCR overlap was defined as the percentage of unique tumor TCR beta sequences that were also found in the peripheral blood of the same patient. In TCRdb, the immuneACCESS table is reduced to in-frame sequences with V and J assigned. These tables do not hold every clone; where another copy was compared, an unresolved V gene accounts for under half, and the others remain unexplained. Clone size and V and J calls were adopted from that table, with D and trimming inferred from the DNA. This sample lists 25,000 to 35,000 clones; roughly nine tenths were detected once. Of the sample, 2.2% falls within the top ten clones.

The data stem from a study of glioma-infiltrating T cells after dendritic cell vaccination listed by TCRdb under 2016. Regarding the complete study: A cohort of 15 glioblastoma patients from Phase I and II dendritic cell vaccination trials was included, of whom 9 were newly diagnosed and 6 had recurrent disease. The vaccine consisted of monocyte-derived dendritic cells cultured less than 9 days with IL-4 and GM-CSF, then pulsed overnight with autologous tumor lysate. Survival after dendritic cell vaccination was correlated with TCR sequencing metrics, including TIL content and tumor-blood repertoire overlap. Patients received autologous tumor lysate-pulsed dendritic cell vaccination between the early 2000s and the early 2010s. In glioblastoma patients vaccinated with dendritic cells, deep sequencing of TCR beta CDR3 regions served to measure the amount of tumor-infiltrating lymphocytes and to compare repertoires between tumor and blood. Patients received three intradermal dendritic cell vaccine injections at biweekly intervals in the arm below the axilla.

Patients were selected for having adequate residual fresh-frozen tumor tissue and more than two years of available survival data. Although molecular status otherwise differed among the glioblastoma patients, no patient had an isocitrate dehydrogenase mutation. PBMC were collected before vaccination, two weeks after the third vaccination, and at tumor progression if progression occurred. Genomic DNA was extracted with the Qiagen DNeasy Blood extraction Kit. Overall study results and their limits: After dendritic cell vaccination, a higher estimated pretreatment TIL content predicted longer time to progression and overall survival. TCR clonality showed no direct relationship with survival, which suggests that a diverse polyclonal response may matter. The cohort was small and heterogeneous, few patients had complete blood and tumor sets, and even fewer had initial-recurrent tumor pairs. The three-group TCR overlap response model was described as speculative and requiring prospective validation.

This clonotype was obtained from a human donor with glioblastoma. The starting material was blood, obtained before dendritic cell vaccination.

The CDR3 here reads CASSQSASVYTQYF. The nucleotides read TGTGCCAGCAGTCAAAGCGCGTCGGTTTATACGCAGTATTTT. The chain is made from TRBV7-9 and TRBJ2-3, with the D gene not clear enough to name. Taken from cysteine to phenylalanine, the CDR3 has 14 residues. The DNA shown is the 42-base CDR3, in frame from base 1. The germline V gene (reference sequence) specifies SEHNR as CDR1 and FQNEAQ as CDR2. V and J lose 6 bases and 7 bases, and a span of 17 bases separates them.